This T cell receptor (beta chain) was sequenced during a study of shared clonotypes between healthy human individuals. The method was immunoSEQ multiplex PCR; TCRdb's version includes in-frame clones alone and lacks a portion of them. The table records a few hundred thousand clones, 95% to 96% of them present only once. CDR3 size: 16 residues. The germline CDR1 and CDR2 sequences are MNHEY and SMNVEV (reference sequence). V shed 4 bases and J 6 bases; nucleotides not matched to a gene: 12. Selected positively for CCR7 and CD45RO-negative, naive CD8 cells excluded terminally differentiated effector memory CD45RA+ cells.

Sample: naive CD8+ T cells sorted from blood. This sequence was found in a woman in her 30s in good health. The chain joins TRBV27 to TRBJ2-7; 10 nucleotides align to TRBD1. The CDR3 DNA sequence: TGTGCCAGCAGTTCGAAGGACAGGGGGGCATGGAGCGAGCAGTACTTC. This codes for CASSSKDRGAWSEQYF.